These 19 T cell receptor beta chains share one sample of origin, sequenced in a study of Ad26.COV2.S vaccination and SARS-CoV-2 variants. The table came from immunoSEQ multiplex PCR; TCRdb's copy has only in-frame clones and leaves some out. The table shows about 440,000 clones, with 80% to 95% occurring only once. Treatment of the sample: roughly 20 received Ad26.COV2.S at low or high dose, single or two shots; about 5 received placebo; per-sample allocation not given. On day 63 after the first injection, vaccine and placebo recipients gave samples. The sample in question was peripheral blood, obtained in a trial of Ad26.COV2.S vaccine versus placebo. All receptors come from a person between 18 and 65 years old who received the Ad26.COV2.S COVID-19 vaccine or a placebo.

The rearrangement uses TRBV25-1 and TRBJ2-5; D is unresolved. CDR3 length equals 14 residues. Deletions cut 4 bases from V and 1 base from J, with 10 bases between. Germline V lookup: CDR1 MGHDK, CDR2 SYGVNS. CDR3 sequence: CASSVSLPQETQYF. CDR3 sequence (DNA): TGTGCCAGCAGTGTTTCTCTACCCCAAGAGACCCAGTACTTC.

This chain uses TRBV5-5 with TRBJ1-2, with D perhaps TRBD1 (5 bases). Germline V gene lookup returns CDR1 SGHKS and CDR2 YYEKEE (reference sequence). V lost 0 bases to trimming and J lost 8 bases, with 17 bases between them. The CDR3 runs to 15 residues. The CDR3 DNA reads TGTGCCAGCAGCTTGGCGGCCCGGGACCTAGGAGGCTACACCTTC. Translating it yields CASSLAARDLGGYTF.

This chain uses TRBV6-8 with TRBJ2-3; 8 bases agree with TRBD2. This CDR3 is built from 16 residues. The junction had 10 bases not matched to a gene; V was cut back by 6 bases and J by 2 bases. The germline V gene has CDR1 MNHGY and CDR2 SAAAGT. The CDR3 bases are TGTGCCAGCAGACCCAGCGGGAGAGGGGTCACAGATACGCAGTATTTT. It translates to CASRPSGRGVTDTQYF.

CDR3 in DNA: TGTGCCAGCAGTTTGCTGGGGAGTAATTCACCCCTCCACTTT. This gives the protein CASSLLGSNSPLHF. The rearrangement uses TRBV28 and TRBJ1-6; no definite D call. This CDR3 is 14 amino acids long. V dropped 3 bases and J dropped 6 bases, with 9 bases sitting between them. Germline V gives CDR1 MDHEN, CDR2 SYDVKM.

The chain couples TRBV27 to TRBJ2-7; TRBD2 aligns across 8 bases. The CDR3 runs 12 residues. Germline V gene lookup returns CDR1 MNHEY and CDR2 SMNVEV (reference sequence). The V gene end was trimmed by 5 bases and the J gene end by 7 bases; junction bases not matched to a gene: 4. The CDR3 loop is CASSPRGGEQYF. CDR3 DNA sequence: TGTGCCAGCAGTCCCCGGGGGGGTGAGCAGTACTTC.

J is TRBJ1-6 and V is TRBV15; perhaps TRBD1 as D (5 bases). CDR3 length: 14 residues. Germline assignment: CDR1 LNHNV and CDR2 YYDKDF (reference sequence). V lost 0 bases and J 9 bases, leaving 9 bases between the germline ends. The CDR3 sequence is CATSRDRRGSPLHF. CDR3 coding DNA: TGTGCCACCAGCAGAGATCGAAGGGGTTCACCCCTCCACTTT.

The chain has TRBV5-6 and TRBJ2-7; TRBD1 matches at 8 bases. Trimming took 4 bases from V and 3 from J; bases not matched to a gene: 3. The CDR3 totals 13 residues. Germline CDR1 and CDR2: SGHDT and YYEEEE. CDR3 nucleotide sequence: TGTGCCAGCAGCCCGGGACAGGTCTACGAGCAGTACTTC. This codes for CASSPGQVYEQYF.

The chain uses TRBV5-4 and TRBJ2-1, with a weak D call TRBD1 (6 bases). There are 16 residues in the CDR3. Germline values: CDR1 SGHNT, CDR2 YYREEE (reference sequence). With 0 bases removed from V and 1 base from J, the gap between germline ends came to 11 bases. The CDR3 loop is CASSLGQGKSYNEQFF. The CDR3 nucleotides are TGTGCCAGCAGCTTGGGCCAGGGGAAGTCCTACAATGAGCAGTTCTTC. Looking up the rest from reference TRBV5-4 and TRBJ2-1 gives the full variable domain: ETGVTQSPTHLIKTRGQQVTLRCSSQSGHNTVSWYQQALGQGPQFIFQYYREEENGRGNFPPRFSGLQFPNYSSELNVNALELDDSALYLCASSLGQGKSYNEQFFGPGTRLTVL.

This clone was observed a single time. In the same sample, other DNA sequences code for this CDR3. This chain uses TRBV3-1 (or the pseudogene TRBV3-2) with TRBJ1-5, with D unresolved. Germline assignment: CDR1 LGHDT and CDR2 YNNKEL (reference sequence). The CDR3 sequence is 13 residues long. Trimming cost V 0 bases and J 5 bases, with 5 bases left between them. The CDR3 loop is CASSQDRDQPQHF. CDR3 nucleotides: TGTGCCAGCAGCCAAGATAGGGATCAGCCCCAGCATTTT.

About this clone itself: Likely a read error: the CDR3 ends without its conserved phenylalanine or tryptophan. The DNA is left out, because the CDR3 cannot be placed on it with certainty; the CDR3 is given as TCRdb lists it. V and J are TRBV6-2 or TRBV6-3 and TRBJ1-1; the table calls TRBD1, which could not be checked here. The CDR3 is 13 residues long, ends included. Germline CDR1 is MNHEY and CDR2 is SVGEGT. The CDR3 region is CASSLTIDRAQSL.

V is TRBV27 and J is TRBJ2-5, with D possibly TRBD1 on 5 matching bases. Looked up from germline, CDR1 is MNHEY and CDR2 is SMNVEV (reference sequence). Trimming left V 6 bases short and J 4 bases short, with 18 bases between. This CDR3 has 15 residues. Written as DNA, the CDR3 is TGTGCCAGCAGCCACCCAGCAGGGTATCCAGAGACCCAGTACTTC. This translates into CASSHPAGYPETQYF.

This clone was seen a single time. The genes are TRBV5-6 and TRBJ2-3; D gene uncertain. In germline, CDR1 is SGHDT, CDR2 YYEEEE. The CDR3 runs 15 residues. Trimming removed 0 bases from V and 5 bases from J, with 13 bases in between. CDR3 sequence (DNA): TGTGCCAGCAGCTTGGGTGTAGGGTCAGGAGATACGCAGTATTTT. Translation gives CASSLGVGSGDTQYF.

The chain carries TRBV4-2 and TRBJ2-1; 13 nucleotides align to TRBD2. V trimming: 1 base; J trimming: 2 bases; junction bases outside the gene matches: 11. This CDR3 is built from 20 residues. Germline loops: CDR1 LGHNA, CDR2 YNFKEQ. The DNA of the CDR3 is TGTGCCAGCAGCCAAGTCGGACTAGCGGGAGTTAGGGGGACCTACAATGAGCAGTTCTTC. Protein: CASSQVGLAGVRGTYNEQFF.

The chain employs TRBV18 and TRBJ1-5; the D is unclear. The V and J ends lost 8 bases and 0 bases respectively, with 8 bases between them. There are 13 residues in the CDR3. The germline V gene encodes CDR1 KGHSH and CDR2 LQKENI. The CDR3 DNA follows: TGTGCCAGCAACGGGATTAGCAATCAGCCCCAGCATTTT. This translates into CASNGISNQPQHF. The variable domain in full, completed from reference TRBV18 and TRBJ1-5, reads NAGVMQNPRHLVRRRGQEARLRCSPMKGHSHVYWYRQLPEEGLKFMVYLQKENIIDESGMPKERFSAEFPKEGPSILRIQQVVRGDSAAYFCASNGISNQPQHFGDGTRLSIL.

Written as DNA, the CDR3 is TGTGCCAGCAGTGACGTGACTAGCACAGATACGCAGTATTTT. It encodes CASSDVTSTDTQYF. The chain is built from TRBV2 and TRBJ2-3, with unresolved D. Trimming stripped 3 bases from V and 0 bases from J, with 7 bases between. In germline, CDR1 is SNHLY, CDR2 FYNNEI. The CDR3 contains 14 residues.

This rearrangement joins TRBV19 to TRBJ2-3, with D possibly being TRBD2 (7 bases). Germline lookup yields CDR1 LNHDA and CDR2 SQIVND (reference sequence). The CDR3 runs to 15 residues. V gave up 7 bases and J gave up 2 bases, with 16 bases separating them. The CDR3 sequence is CASNRGGSYTDTQYF. Here the CDR3 DNA reads TGTGCCAGTAATAGGGGGGGCTCCTACACAGATACGCAGTATTTT.

The chain has TRBV4-2 and TRBJ2-5; 8 bases match TRBD2. Germline V gives CDR1 LGHNA, CDR2 YNFKEQ. The junction had 3 bases not matched to a gene; V was cut back by 1 base and J by 5 bases. The CDR3 runs 14 residues. CDR3 sequence reads: CASSQAGGPETQYF. As DNA, the CDR3 is TGTGCCAGCAGCCAAGCGGGAGGGCCGGAGACCCAGTACTTC.

In DNA, the CDR3 is TGTGCCAGCGACCTTAGCGGGAGGGCCTCCTACGAGCAGTACTTC. Translating it yields CASDLSGRASYEQYF. The genes are TRBV2 and TRBJ2-7, with 11 positions matching TRBD2. V lost 8 bases and J lost 0; bases outside the gene matches: 6. Germline assignment: CDR1 SNHLY and CDR2 FYNNEI. The CDR3 length is 15 residues.

V gene TRBV24-1 combines with J gene TRBJ1-2; the D is unclear. V was pared by 9 bases and J by 8 bases, with 21 bases between. The CDR3 has 14 amino acids. Germline CDR1 reads KGHDR; CDR2 reads SFDVKD. For the CDR3, the DNA is TGTGCCACCTTATTTTCCCTTCACGGACCGGGCTACACCTTC. Amino acid sequence: CATLFSLHGPGYTF.